This TCR beta chain was captured by sequencing in a study of technical replicates of blood from several donors. This clone was seen just once. Data came from immunoSEQ multiplex PCR; TCRdb stores just in-frame clones and leaves some out. The repertoire holds some 87,000 clones, with about 92% as singletons. Per germline, CDR1 MNHEY and CDR2 SVGAGI. The length of the CDR3 is 12 residues. The sequence derives from a human donor in good health. Sequenced input: T cells isolated from PBMCs. This chain joins TRBV6-5 and TRBJ2-5; D is perhaps TRBD1 (6 bases). The J call may not be correct, given that the DNA end is closer to TRBJ2-7. The CDR3 sequence: CASARTAYEQYF. The CDR3 DNA sequence: TGTGCCAGCGCTAGGACAGCCTACGAGCAGTACTTC.